Each of the 3 T cell receptor beta chains below was sequenced from the same sample in a study of T cells after yellow fever vaccination. MiXCR, run by TCRdb on the 5' RACE reads, gives a single entry per CDR3 protein. The table lists hundreds of thousands of distinct CDR3 sequences, around an eighth of them singletons. Sequenced material: CD4+ T cells sorted from PBMCs, taken 15 days after the yellow fever booster vaccination. The origin of the receptors is a man aged 18 to 30 who received the YFV17D yellow fever vaccine.

The V gene is TRBV7-2, the J gene TRBJ1-2, with D unclear. The CDR3 spans 15 residues. V lost 5 bases and J lost 0, with 13 bases in between. The germline CDR1 and CDR2 sequences are SGHTA and FQGNSA. CDR3 in amino acids: CASSPLVLANYGYTF. The CDR3 nucleotides are TGTGCCAGCAGCCCCCTGGTGCTAGCTAACTATGGCTACACCTTC.

This clonotype was observed a single time. A much larger clone lies a single base off, so this may be a read error. The chain employs TRBV5-6 and TRBJ1-3; D may be TRBD1 (5 bases). V shed 0 bases and J shed 4 bases, with 5 bases lying between them. The CDR3 runs to 13 residues. The germline CDR1 and CDR2 sequences are SGHDT and YYEEEE. This CDR3 reads CASSLDRGNTIYF. DNA for the CDR3: TGTGCCAGCAGCTTGGACAGGGGAAACACCATATATTTT. The variable domain in full, with the rest retrieved from reference TRBV5-6 and TRBJ1-3, is DAGVTQSPTHLIKTRGQQVTLRCSPKSGHDTVSWYQQALGQGPQFIFQYYEEEERQRGNFPDRFSGHQFPNYSSELNVNALLLGDSALYLCASSLDRGNTIYFGEGSWLTVV.

The J gene is TRBJ2-3, the V gene TRBV20-1; 10 positions agree with TRBD2. The CDR3 consists of 16 residues. Germline assignment: CDR1 DFQATT and CDR2 SNEGSKA (reference sequence). The V gene end was trimmed by 2 bases and the J gene end by 5 bases; junction bases not matched to a gene: 10. In nucleotides, the CDR3 is TGCAGTGCTAGAATAATAGCGGGGGGTTTTGGAGATACGCAGTATTTT. Protein product: CSARIIAGGFGDTQYF.